This TCR beta chain stems from a study of T cells after yellow fever vaccination. Study context: Fractions of limited cellularity were prepared by means of SMART-Seq v4 Ultra Low Input. Study-level points and caveats: At around 95% for CD4 and around 91% for CD8, most primary-vaccination clones showed up again after the booster. Abundant contaminating clonotypes from the bulk population could appear in FACS-sorted repertoires.

The V and J ends lost 4 bases and 5 bases respectively, with 15 bases between them. Germline CDR1 PRHDT, CDR2 FYEKMQ (reference sequence). CDR3 length: 14 residues. There are a few counts of this clonotype. Its antigen remains unknown. TCRdb re-called the 5' RACE reads with MiXCR, one entry per CDR3 protein. The data show 200,000 to 250,000 distinct CDR3 sequences, approximately 3.3% seen once. This sequence originates from a man aged 18-30 years who received the YFV17D yellow fever vaccine. The rearrangement uses TRBV13 and TRBJ2-7; TRBD2 is a possible D gene (6 bases). This sample comprised CD4+ T cells sorted from PBMCs, obtained 10 days after the yellow fever booster vaccination. CDR3 sequence reads: CASSWRGGGHEQYV. CDR3 in DNA: TGTGCCAGCAGCTGGAGGGGAGGAGGCCACGAGCAGTACGTC.